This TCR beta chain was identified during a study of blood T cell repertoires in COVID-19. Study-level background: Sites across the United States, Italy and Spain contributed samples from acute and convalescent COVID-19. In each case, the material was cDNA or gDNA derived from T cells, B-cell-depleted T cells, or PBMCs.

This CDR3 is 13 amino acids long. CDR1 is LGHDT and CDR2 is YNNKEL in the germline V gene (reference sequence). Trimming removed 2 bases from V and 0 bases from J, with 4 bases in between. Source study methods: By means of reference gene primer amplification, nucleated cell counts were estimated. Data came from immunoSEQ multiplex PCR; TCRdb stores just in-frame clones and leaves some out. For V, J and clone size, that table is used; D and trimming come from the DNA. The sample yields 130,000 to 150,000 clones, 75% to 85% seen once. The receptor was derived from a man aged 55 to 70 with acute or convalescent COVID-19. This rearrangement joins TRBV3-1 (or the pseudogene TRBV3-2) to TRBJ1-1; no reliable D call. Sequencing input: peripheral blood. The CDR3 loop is CASSQIMNTEAFF. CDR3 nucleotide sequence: TGTGCCAGCAGCCAAATTATGAACACTGAAGCTTTCTTT.